The 27 T cell receptor beta chains reported below all come from one sample, sequenced in a study of Graves' ophthalmopathy and Graves' hyperthyroidism. From RNA, the CDR3 regions of TCR beta chains were amplified and sequenced. RT-PCR was first run with HTBI primers, then multiplex PCR in a second round. Each CDR3 protein gets one entry after TCRdb re-called the multiplex PCR reads with MiXCR. The sample shows around 660,000 distinct CDR3 sequences, more than 40% of them seen only once. The source material was peripheral blood. The receptors here all came from an adult man with Graves' ophthalmopathy.

The chain links TRBV10-3 to TRBJ2-5, with 7 bases lining up with TRBD1. With V trimmed by 6 bases and J by 4 bases, 11 bases remained unmatched. Germline V gives CDR1 ENHRY, CDR2 SYGVKD. This CDR3 has 15 residues. CDR3 in amino acids: CAIRPAGGRSETQYF. CDR3 DNA: TGTGCCATCAGGCCAGCAGGGGGAAGATCAGAGACCCAGTACTTC.

The V and J genes are TRBV11-1 and TRBJ1-2; a possible D gene is TRBD1 (5 bases). CDR1 is SGHAT and CDR2 is FQDESV in the germline V gene (reference sequence). The V and J ends lost 1 base and 4 bases respectively, with 16 bases between them. CDR3 size: 16 residues. The CDR3 here is CASSLDVTAGGYGYTF. The CDR3 DNA is TGTGCCAGCAGCTTAGATGTGACAGCGGGAGGCTATGGCTACACCTTC.

This clonotype was seen a single time. The genes are TRBV7-8 and TRBJ2-5; TRBD1 agrees at 8 bases. CDR3 length: 16 residues. V lost 5 bases and J lost 4; bases outside the gene matches: 12. CDR1 SGHVS and CDR2 FQNEAQ come from the germline V gene. The CDR3 loop reads CASSVVTGGASETQYF. In nucleotides, the CDR3 is TGTGCCAGCAGCGTGGTTACAGGGGGAGCGTCAGAGACCCAGTACTTC.

The chain combines TRBV10-2 with TRBJ1-1; the D gene is possibly TRBD1 (6 bases). The CDR3 has 14 amino acids. V shed 6 bases and J shed 6 bases, with 17 bases lying between them. Germline CDR1 is WSHSY and CDR2 is SAAADI. The CDR3 loop reads CASRSGGLGPEAFF. In nucleotides, the CDR3 is TGCGCCAGCAGAAGCGGGGGGCTGGGCCCTGAAGCTTTCTTT.

V and J are TRBV12-3 or TRBV12-4 and TRBJ1-4; the D gene is possibly TRBD1 (5 bases). This CDR3 has 16 residues. The ends were cut back, 6 bases at V and 8 bases at J, with 22 bases in the middle. The CDR3 loop reads CASRFKPGRGTEKLFF. The CDR3 DNA reads TGTGCCAGCAGATTTAAACCGGGACGGGGGACCGAAAAACTGTTTTTT.

At least ten counts were recorded for this clonotype. The CDR3 region is CASRPTGIFGQPQHF. The CDR3 coding sequence is TGTGCCAGTAGGCCGACAGGGATCTTCGGTCAGCCCCAGCATTTT. The rearrangement links TRBV19 to TRBJ1-5, with TRBD1 matching over 7 bases. Germline V lookup: CDR1 LNHDA, CDR2 SQIVND (reference sequence). The CDR3 covers 15 residues. After removal of 6 bases from V and 6 bases from J, the junction contained 11 bases not matched to a gene.

This clonotype has ten or more counts. V and J are TRBV10-3 and TRBJ2-5, with TRBD1 matching 8 bases. The ends lost 10 bases at V and 6 bases at J; junction bases unmatched: 16. Germline CDR1 and CDR2: ENHRY and SYGVKD. This CDR3 region has 15 residues. The DNA of the CDR3 is TGTGCCAGCAGCCTCGGGGGACAGGTCGGGAAGACCCAGTACTTC. Protein product: CASSLGGQVGKTQYF.

The chain employs TRBV6-1 and TRBJ2-5; D is perhaps TRBD2 (5 bases). V shed 5 bases and J shed 13 bases, with 20 bases lying between them. Germline V gives CDR1 MNHNS, CDR2 SASEGT. The CDR3 consists of 13 residues. CDR3 nucleotides: TGTGCCAGCAGTCAAAGCGGAACTAGATCTCGGTACTTC. Its translation: CASSQSGTRSRYF.

Regarding this clonotype: Here the CDR3 omits its conserved ending phenylalanine or tryptophan, so a read error is the likely source. The limits of the CDR3 on the DNA are not certain, so only TCRdb's listed CDR3 is given. The chain uses TRBV19 and TRBJ1-1. CDR1 and CDR2 from the germline V gene are LNHDA and SQIVND (reference sequence). The CDR3 has 8 residues if both end residues are counted. CDR3 protein: CASREGHS.

This rearrangement joins TRBV30 to TRBJ1-2; D might be TRBD1 (5 bases). CDR1 is GTSNPN and CDR2 is SVGIG in the germline V gene (reference sequence). V was cut by 3 bases and J by 7 bases, with 12 bases left in between. CDR3 length: 12 amino acids. The CDR3 DNA reads TGTGCCTGGAGGCCGGGGCGGAGTGGCTACACCTTC. It translates to CAWRPGRSGYTF.

The rearrangement joins TRBV19 to TRBJ1-6; 8 bases agree with TRBD1. This CDR3 contains 17 residues. The V segment lost 4 bases and the J segment 8 bases; nucleotides outside the gene matches: 13. Germline CDR1 LNHDA, CDR2 SQIVND (reference sequence). In DNA form, the CDR3 reads TGTGCCAGTAGTACCAACCGGGGACAGGCGGGGGATTCACCCCTCCACTTT. This encodes CASSTNRGQAGDSPLHF.

In the case of this clonotype: Given a much more abundant clone one base away, this may be a read error. The rearrangement uses TRBV9 and TRBJ1-2; TRBD1 might be the D (5 bases). The V and J ends lost 4 bases and 7 bases respectively, with 14 bases between them. This CDR3 contains 13 residues. Germline CDR1 reads SGDLS; CDR2 reads YYNGEE. In DNA, the CDR3 is TGTGCCAGCAGCTCGGCAGGGTCGTTTGGCTACACCTTC. Its translation: CASSSAGSFGYTF.

J is TRBJ2-5 and V is TRBV12-3 or TRBV12-4; D may be TRBD2 (6 bases). The CDR3 runs to 16 residues. Trimming took 1 base from V and 5 from J, leaving 17 bases between them. The DNA for the CDR3 is TGTGCCAGCAGTTTAGTGGGCGTAACCCGGGGGGAGACCCAGTACTTC. Translated, it gives CASSLVGVTRGETQYF.

A few counts support this clonotype. The chain joins TRBV4-1 to TRBJ1-1, with D perhaps matching TRBD1 (5 bases). Per the germline V gene, CDR1 is MGHRA and CDR2 is YSYEKL. Trimming stripped 3 bases from V and 6 bases from J, with 17 bases between. This CDR3 comprises 15 residues. In DNA form, the CDR3 reads TGCGCCAGCAGCCAGGTAGGGACTGGGAGGGCTGAAGCTTTCTTT. This translates into CASSQVGTGRAEAFF.

This chain uses TRBV25-1 with TRBJ1-6, with no clear D. Germline V gene data show CDR1 as MGHDK and CDR2 as SYGVNS. The CDR3 contains 13 residues. The CDR3 sequence is CASDVGRDSPLHF. Written as DNA, the CDR3 is TGTGCTAGCGACGTCGGGAGAGATTCACCCCTCCACTTT.

This clonotype was observed a handful of times. Here the CDR3 reads CASSLALQGEETQYF. The DNA for the CDR3 is TGTGCCAGCAGCTTAGCCTTACAGGGGGAAGAGACCCAGTACTTC. This rearrangement joins TRBV7-2 to TRBJ2-5; 8 positions agree with TRBD1. Germline V gene sequence: CDR1 SGHTA, CDR2 FQGNSA. This CDR3 has 15 residues. The V and J ends lost 0 bases and 3 bases, in that order; junction bases with no gene match: 3.

The J gene is TRBJ1-1, the V gene TRBV29-1; TRBD1 aligns across 7 bases. This CDR3 has 11 residues. From germline, CDR1 is SQVTM and CDR2 ANQGSEA. The trim removed 6 bases at V and 7 bases at J, leaving 5 bases unmatched. CDR3 amino acids: CSVAGTVEAFF. CDR3 DNA: TGCAGCGTGGCCGGGACAGTTGAAGCTTTCTTT. Supplemented by reference TRBV29-1 and TRBJ1-1, the full variable domain reads SAVISQKPSRDICQRGTSLTIQCQVDSQVTMMFWYRQQPGQSLTLIATANQGSEATYESGFVIDKFPISRPNLTFSTLTVSNMSPEDSSIYLCSVAGTVEAFFGQGTRLTVV.

This clonotype was observed many times. This chain links TRBV20-1 with TRBJ1-6; D gene unclear. The CDR3 consists of 14 residues. Trimming stripped 0 bases from V and 7 bases from J, with 10 bases between. Germline loops: CDR1 DFQATT, CDR2 SNEGSKA (reference sequence). CDR3 amino acids: CSARDGRRNSPLHF. DNA for the CDR3: TGCAGTGCTAGAGATGGCCGGAGAAATTCACCCCTCCACTTT.

In this sample, this clonotype turned up a few times. This chain links TRBV30 with TRBJ2-6; D unresolved. V dropped 4 bases and J dropped 3 bases, with 7 bases sitting between them. CDR3 length equals 13 residues. Per germline, CDR1 GTSNPN and CDR2 SVGIG (reference sequence). The chain's CDR3 is CAWNLGGANVLTF. DNA for the CDR3: TGTGCCTGGAATCTCGGTGGGGCCAACGTCCTGACTTTC.

On this clonotype itself: A single base separates this from a much larger clone, so it may be a read error. The chain couples TRBV7-2 to TRBJ1-3; D gene ambiguous. The CDR3 contains 15 residues. Per the germline V gene, CDR1 is SGHTA and CDR2 is FQGNSA. The DNA for the CDR3 is TGTGCCAGCAGCTTATCAGTAGGGTCAGGAAGCACCATATATTTT. Translated: CASSLSVGSGSTIYF. The entire variable domain, with the rest obtained from reference TRBV7-2 and TRBJ1-3, is as follows: GAGVSQSPSNKVTEKGKDVELRCDPISGHTALYWYRQSLGQGLEFLIYFQGNSAPDKSGLPSDRFSAERTGGSVSTLTIQRTQQEDSAVYLCASSLSVGSGSTIYFGEGSWLTVV.

CDR3 DNA: TGTGCCAGCAGCTTGGAAGGGTTGAGTATCACTGAAGCTTTCTTT. It is translated as CASSLEGLSITEAFF. The V call is TRBV5-6, the J call TRBJ1-1; D gene unclear. Germline lookup yields CDR1 SGHDT and CDR2 YYEEEE. V was trimmed by 0 bases and J by 4 bases, leaving 13 bases between them. The CDR3 is 15 residues long.

This clonotype has just a few counts. This chain uses TRBV7-9 with TRBJ2-7; D may be TRBD2 (7 bases). V shed 5 bases and J shed 1 base, with 18 bases lying between them. This CDR3 has 16 amino acids. In germline, CDR1 is SEHNR, CDR2 FQNEAQ (reference sequence). The chain's CDR3 is CASSPNLGGLSYEQYF. The CDR3 coding sequence is TGTGCCAGCAGCCCCAACCTCGGGGGGCTTTCCTACGAGCAGTACTTC.

This clonotype was counted at least ten times. This chain uses TRBV7-8 with TRBJ1-1, with 11 bases fitting TRBD1. The length of the CDR3 is 16 residues. Germline V gene sequence: CDR1 SGHVS, CDR2 FQNEAQ. V gave up 1 base and J gave up 5 bases; unmatched junction bases: 6. The CDR3 here is CASSLGDRGYRTEAFF. The CDR3 DNA reads as TGTGCCAGCAGCTTAGGGGACAGGGGGTATCGGACTGAAGCTTTCTTT.

This clonotype appeared many times. V gene TRBV7-9 combines with J gene TRBJ1-2; no clear D. Germline-derived CDR1 and CDR2 are SEHNR and FQNEAQ (reference sequence). Between the trimmed V and J ends, which lost 5 bases and 2 bases, there was a span of 12 bases. This CDR3 has 14 amino acids. The CDR3: CASSPTDGNYGYTF. CDR3 nucleotides: TGTGCCAGCAGCCCGACTGACGGGAACTATGGCTACACCTTC.

CDR3 DNA sequence: TGTGCCAGCAGCTTTGGCGGGGACATAGAAAAACTGTTTTTT. Translating it yields CASSFGGDIEKLFF. The chain links TRBV7-9 to TRBJ1-4; perhaps TRBD1 as D (6 bases). V dropped 3 bases and J dropped 8 bases, with 13 bases sitting between them. This CDR3 comprises 14 residues. Germline-derived CDR1 and CDR2 are SEHNR and FQNEAQ (reference sequence).

This clonotype has ten or more counts. The rearrangement links TRBV12-3 or TRBV12-4 to TRBJ2-2; D is ambiguous. The CDR3 sequence is 11 residues long. V lost 8 bases, J lost 8 bases, and 9 bases lay in between. The CDR3 protein is CASLNTGELFF. DNA for the CDR3: TGTGCCAGCCTTAATACAGGGGAGCTGTTTTTT.

The genes are TRBV20-1 and TRBJ1-2; the match to TRBD1 covers 9 bases. Germline lookup yields CDR1 DFQATT and CDR2 SNEGSKA (reference sequence). V lost 5 bases to trimming and J lost 5 bases; unmatched junction nucleotides: 12. This CDR3 has 15 amino acids. CDR3: CSAFTISTGGYGYTF. CDR3 coding DNA: TGCAGTGCTTTCACCATATCGACAGGGGGGTATGGCTACACCTTC.